This is a list of T cell receptor beta chains from one sample in a study of cytomegalovirus exposure and HLA in healthy donors. Profiling relied on immunoSEQ multiplex PCR, and the TCRdb table lists in-frame clones only, not all of them. The repertoire holds over 250,000 clones, with around 86% as singletons. The sample was PBMCs. The origin of the receptors is a woman between 18 and 30 years old in good health and CMV-seronegative. CDR3s include the opening cysteine and the closing phenylalanine or tryptophan. D genes are given only for firm matches. Clone size, where shown, is once, few, many, or a class for clones that have expanded.

NA	TRBJ2-1	TRBD2	TRBV10-1	CASSESLGVRLAASYNEQFF	TGCGCCAGCAGTGAGTCCCTTGGGGTACGGCTAGCGGCCTCCTACAATGAGCAGTTCTTC
NA	TRBJ2-7	TRBD1	TRBV5-1	CASSFTGGNEQYF	TGCGCCAGCAGCTTTACAGGGGGAAACGAGCAGTACTTC
NA	TRBJ1-5	NA	TRBV7-6	CASSLGRASNQPQHF	TGTGCCAGCAGCTTAGGCAGGGCTAGCAATCAGCCCCAGCATTTT
NA	TRBJ2-5	TRBD2	TRBV9	CASSQRGGYQETQYF	TGTGCCAGCAGCCAGCGGGGGGGGTACCAAGAGACCCAGTACTTC
NA	TRBJ1-2	NA	TRBV28	CASMWSKGYTF	TGTGCCAGCATGTGGAGCAAGGGCTACACCTTC
NA	TRBJ1-1	TRBD1	TRBV11-2	CASSSPGGSRNTEAFF	TGTGCCAGCAGCTCCCCAGGGGGCTCGCGGAACACTGAAGCTTTCTTT
NA	TRBJ1-1	NA	TRBV30	CAWSGQTNTEAFF	TGTGCCTGGAGTGGACAAACGAACACTGAAGCTTTCTTT
NA	TRBJ1-1	NA	TRBV5-8	CASSFFPLNTEAFF	TGTGCCAGCAGCTTTTTCCCGTTGAACACTGAAGCTTTCTTT
NA	TRBJ1-5	NA	TRBV2	CASTAVNSNQPQHF	TGTGCCAGCACGGCGGTTAATAGCAATCAGCCCCAGCATTTT
NA	TRBJ1-1	NA	TRBV7-9	CASSSRQNTEAFF	TGTGCCAGCAGCTCTCGACAGAACACTGAAGCTTTCTTT
NA	TRBJ1-5	NA	TRBV21-1	CASSKGRRVSNQPQHF	TGTGCCAGCAGCAAAGGGAGGCGGGTTAGCAATCAGCCCCAGCATTTT
once	TRBJ1-2	NA	TRBV28	CASSSEGTWGFYGYTF	TGTGCCAGCAGCTCGGAGGGGACTTGGGGGTTCTATGGCTACACCTTC
NA	TRBJ2-7	NA	TRBV30	CAWSARTVAFRTYEQYF	TGTGCCTGGAGTGCAAGGACAGTGGCGTTTAGGACCTACGAGCAGTACTTC
NA	TRBJ1-1	NA	TRBV9	CASSSNPGGENTEAFF	TGTGCCAGCAGCTCTAACCCGGGAGGGGAGAACACTGAAGCTTTCTTT
NA	TRBJ1-2	NA	TRBV5-1	CASRQGSPNYGYTF	TGCGCCAGCAGACAGGGCTCCCCTAACTATGGCTACACCTTC
NA	TRBJ1-4	NA	TRBV4-3	CASSQDHRHLKLFF	TGCGCCAGCAGCCAAGATCATAGACACCTAAAACTGTTTTTT
NA	TRBJ2-5	NA	TRBV15	CATSRKGGGTQETQYF	TGTGCCACCAGCAGAAAGGGAGGCGGCACCCAAGAGACCCAGTACTTC
once	TRBJ1-1	NA	TRBV5-8	CASSFRNTEAFF	TGTGCCAGCAGCTTTCGGAACACTGAAGCTTTCTTT
NA	TRBJ2-7	NA	TRBV7-2	CASSLGGTRYYEQYF	TGTGCCAGCAGCTTAGGGGGGACACGGTACTACGAGCAGTACTTC
once	TRBJ1-2	TRBD1	TRBV5-1	CASSPLGGDYGYTF	TGCGCCAGCAGCCCCTTAGGGGGCGACTATGGCTACACCTTC
NA	TRBJ1-5	TRBD1	TRBV15	CATSREDRQPQHF	TGTGCCACCAGCAGAGAGGACAGGCAGCCCCAGCATTTT
once	TRBJ2-1	TRBD2	TRBV7-8	CASSLAGVSYNEQFF	TGTGCCAGCAGTCTCGCGGGAGTCTCCTACAATGAGCAGTTCTTC
NA	TRBJ2-7	TRBD1	TRBV10-3	CAIRGGTGKYEQYF	TGTGCCATCAGGGGAGGGACAGGGAAATACGAGCAGTACTTC
once	TRBJ1-4	NA	TRBV10-1	CASSAEPSGSEKLFF	TGCGCCAGCAGTGCTGAGCCCTCGGGAAGCGAAAAACTGTTTTTT
NA	TRBJ1-2	NA	TRBV6-5	CASSYNNRDNGYTF	TGTGCCAGCAGTTACAATAACAGGGATAATGGCTACACCTTC
NA	TRBJ2-2	TRBD1	TRBV5-1	CASSLSYPGQGRGTGELFF	TGCGCCAGCAGCTTGTCCTATCCGGGACAGGGGCGCGGCACCGGGGAGCTGTTTTTT
NA	TRBJ2-7	NA	TRBV4-3	CASSPSVRGSYEQYF	TGCGCCAGCAGCCCAAGCGTACGGGGGTCCTACGAGCAGTACTTC
NA	TRBJ1-1	NA	TRBV7-9	CASSLDRVRVNTEAFF	TGTGCCAGCAGCTTAGACAGGGTAAGGGTCAATACTGAAGCTTTCTTT
NA	TRBJ1-1	NA	TRBV6-5	CASSPRERAEAFF	TGTGCCAGCAGTCCCAGGGAACGGGCTGAAGCTTTCTTT
few	TRBJ1-1	NA	TRBV30	CAWGLNTEAFF	TGTGCCTGGGGCCTGAACACTGAAGCTTTCTTT
NA	TRBJ2-5	NA	TRBV7-9	CASSPGIQETQYF	TGTGCCAGCAGCCCCGGGATACAAGAGACCCAGTACTTC
once	TRBJ1-5	NA	TRBV7-8	CASSLELVGQPQHF	TGTGCCAGCAGCTTAGAACTCGTGGGCCAGCCCCAGCATTTT
NA	TRBJ2-1	TRBD2	TRBV7-7	CASSLVAGGHNEQFF	TGTGCTAGCAGCTTAGTAGCGGGGGGGCATAATGAGCAGTTCTTC
once	TRBJ2-2	TRBD1	TRBV11-3	CASSGIPGTANTGELFF	TGTGCCAGCAGCGGGATACCCGGGACAGCGAACACCGGGGAGCTGTTTTTT
NA	TRBJ2-3	TRBD2	TRBV13	CASSSQRTSGGSWGTDTQYF	TGTGCCAGCAGCTCCCAAAGGACTAGCGGGGGGTCATGGGGCACAGATACGCAGTATTTT
once	TRBJ2-1	NA	TRBV13	CATGVSYNEQFF	TGTGCCACCGGGGTCTCCTACAATGAGCAGTTCTTC
NA	TRBJ2-2	NA	TRBV30	CAWTQGGTGELFF	TGTGCCTGGACGCAGGGCGGCACCGGGGAGCTGTTTTTT
once	TRBJ2-6	NA	TRBV30	CAWTDPFRGSSGANVLTF	TGTGCCTGGACCGACCCCTTCCGCGGCAGCTCTGGGGCCAACGTCCTGACTTTC
NA	TRBJ2-5	NA	TRBV5-1	CASSLGQVRETQYF	TGCGCCAGCAGCTTGGGACAGGTGAGAGAGACCCAGTACTTC
NA	TRBJ2-2	TRBD1	TRBV30	CAWVTGGVAGELFF	TGTGCCTGGGTTACAGGGGGTGTTGCCGGGGAGCTGTTTTTT
NA	TRBJ1-2	NA	TRBV6-6	CASRKGGRNYGYTF	TGTGCCAGCAGGAAGGGAGGAAGGAACTATGGCTACACCTTC
NA	TRBJ1-2	TRBD1	TRBV5-1	CASSLLTGDYGYTF	TGCGCCAGCAGCTTACTAACAGGGGACTATGGCTACACCTTC
NA	TRBJ1-1	TRBD1	TRBV2	CASIQTGTNTEAFF	TGTGCCAGCATCCAGACAGGGACGAACACTGAAGCTTTCTTT
once	TRBJ2-1	TRBD2	TRBV5-1	CASSLTSGGYNEQFF	TGCGCCAGCAGCTTGACTAGCGGGGGGTACAATGAGCAGTTCTTC
NA	TRBJ2-3	NA	TRBV11-3	CASSLIPSPNTQYF	TGTGCCAGCAGCTTAATCCCTAGCCCCAATACGCAGTATTTT
NA	TRBJ2-7	NA	TRBV5-4	CASSGPAAREQYF	TGTGCCAGCAGCGGTCCCGCGGCTAGGGAGCAGTACTTC
NA	TRBJ1-2	NA	TRBV5-1	CASSSDSGSFYGYTF	TGCGCCAGCAGCTCCGACAGCGGGAGCTTCTATGGCTACACCTTC
NA	TRBJ1-2	NA	TRBV11-2	CASSFPSNYGYTF	TGTGCCAGCAGCTTCCCCAGTAACTATGGCTACACCTTC
NA	TRBJ2-3	NA	TRBV4-3	CASSQTQGIADTQYF	TGCGCCAGCAGCCAAACCCAGGGAATCGCAGATACGCAGTATTTT
once	TRBJ1-2	TRBD1	TRBV5-4	CASSLVAGGGYGYTF	TGTGCCAGCAGCTTGGTGGCAGGGGGTGGCTATGGCTACACCTTC
NA	TRBJ2-7	TRBD1	TRBV6-6	CASRPDRDSYEQYF	TGTGCCAGCAGACCGGACAGGGACTCCTACGAGCAGTACTTC
NA	TRBJ2-3	TRBD2	TRBV11-3	CASSLDPGLVGTDTQYF	TGTGCCAGCAGCCTCGACCCGGGACTAGTCGGGACAGATACGCAGTATTTT
NA	TRBJ2-1	NA	TRBV2	CASSDVDDDRGEQFF	TGTGCCAGCAGTGACGTTGACGACGATCGGGGTGAGCAGTTCTTC
NA	TRBJ2-3	NA	TRBV7-3	CASSLTSARGPASTDTQYF	TGTGCCAGCAGCTTAACCAGTGCGCGGGGGCCTGCTAGCACAGATACGCAGTATTTT
NA	TRBJ1-2	TRBD1	TRBV9	CASSDKAGTGFNYGYTF	TGTGCCAGCAGCGATAAGGCCGGGACAGGGTTTAACTATGGCTACACCTTC
NA	TRBJ2-7	NA	TRBV6-1	CASSGGQGFSYEQYF	TGTGCCAGCAGTGGGGGGCAGGGGTTCTCCTACGAGCAGTACTTC
NA	TRBJ2-2	NA	TRBV29-1	CSVDGHSNTGELFF	TGCAGCGTTGATGGGCACTCGAACACCGGGGAGCTGTTTTTT
NA	TRBJ2-3	NA	TRBV27	CASSPLAMSTDTQYF	TGTGCCAGCAGTCCGCTAGCGATGAGCACAGATACGCAGTATTTT
NA	TRBJ2-5	TRBD1	TRBV5-6	CASSPGQGAEETQYF	TGTGCCAGCAGCCCCGGACAGGGGGCAGAGGAGACCCAGTACTTC